These T cell receptor beta chains were read from a single sample in a study of PD-1 blockade in classical Hodgkin lymphoma. Repertoires were generated with immunoSEQ multiplex PCR, while TCRdb's copy carries only in-frame clones and drops some. Seen here are around 65,000 clones, approximately 89% observed once, and the top ten hold approximately 13%. The sample was peripheral blood mononuclear cells (PBMCs), taken at baseline. The receptor source for this set is a human donor with classical Hodgkin lymphoma. CDR3s include the opening cysteine and the closing phenylalanine or tryptophan.

j_call v_call cdr3_aa
TRBJ1-1 TRBV6-6 CASSYFRNGEAFF
TRBJ2-3 TRBV18 CASSPPERGLLTPDTQYF
TRBJ1-5 TRBV5-8 CASSQVTAGQGLNQPQHF
TRBJ1-1 TRBV6-6 CASSYSPGDTEAFF
TRBJ2-5 TRBV11-2 CASSLDGFRGTGYQETQYF
TRBJ1-5 TRBV11-2 CASSPGEVQPQHF
TRBJ2-2 TRBV4-2 CASSQDRTGPANTGELFF
TRBJ2-1 TRBV6-1 CASSDETGDPYNEQFF
TRBJ2-5 TRBV27 CASSPYLAGGSETQYF
TRBJ2-1 TRBV7-9 CASIDSTRLADNEQFF
TRBJ1-2 TRBV7-9 CASSPRVHSYTF
TRBJ2-2 TRBV7-2 CASSLGQTMGELFF
TRBJ1-3 TRBV5-1 CASSLDTRVNTIYF
TRBJ1-1 TRBV9 CASSVGGGPTEAFF
TRBJ1-2 TRBV7-9 CASSLGLAGGAYGYTF
TRBJ1-5 TRBV7-8 CASTAGGFYQPQHF
TRBJ2-2 TRBV18 CASSRLTVTGTGELFF
TRBJ1-2 TRBV27 CASSSGGQNYGYTF
TRBJ2-7 TRBV6-5 CASKNVQGSYEQYF
TRBJ2-1 TRBV7-8 CASSSSPGLAGLSYNEQFF
TRBJ2-7 TRBV7-9 CASSSIRDSSYEQYF
TRBJ2-7 TRBV7-9 CASSPWTSGGYEQYF
TRBJ1-2 TRBV10-3 CAISESFGGEAYGYTF
TRBJ2-7 TRBV6-5 CASKTGGPAYEQYF
TRBJ1-2 TRBV28 CASSPDRSYTF
TRBJ2-7 TRBV7-6 CASSNAGQALSYEQYF
TRBJ1-6 TRBV4-2 CASSQDGAIGTSPLHF